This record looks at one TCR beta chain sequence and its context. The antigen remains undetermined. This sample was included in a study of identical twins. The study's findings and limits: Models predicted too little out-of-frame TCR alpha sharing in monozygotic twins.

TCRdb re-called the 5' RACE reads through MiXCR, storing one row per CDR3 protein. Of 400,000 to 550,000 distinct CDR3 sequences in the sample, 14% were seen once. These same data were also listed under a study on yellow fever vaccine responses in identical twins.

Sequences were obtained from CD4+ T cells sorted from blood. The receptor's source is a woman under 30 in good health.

CDR3 bases: TGTGCCAGTTTTCATATCGTAGGAGTAGTAGGGGGCTACACCTTC. This sequence encodes CASFHIVGVVGGYTF. The chain has TRBV12-3 or TRBV12-4 and TRBJ1-2; D unresolved. This CDR3 has 15 residues. Trimming removed 9 bases at V and 8 bases at J, with 25 bases between.